Below, 25 T cell receptor beta chains from the same sample are listed, as sequenced in a study of response to subunit inactivated influenza vaccine. TCRdb re-analysed the RT-PCR reads in MiXCR, keeping a single row per CDR3 protein. The sample lists around 250,000 distinct CDR3 sequences, 10% to 15% occurring once. Specimen: non-naive T cells sorted from PBMCs, collected less than 15 days before vaccination. These receptors came from a man aged 45-65 years who received an inactivated influenza vaccine.

The V and J genes are TRBV3-1 and TRBJ1-1, with D unresolved. Germline V gene lookup returns CDR1 LGHDT and CDR2 YNNKEL (reference sequence). The CDR3 sequence is 13 residues long. V was clipped by 7 bases and J by 1 base, with 10 bases between them. CDR3 in amino acids: CASTTLGNTEAFF. In nucleotides, the CDR3 is TGTGCCAGCACCACATTGGGGAACACTGAAGCTTTCTTT.

This clonotype was seen repeatedly, ten times or more. This sequence joins TRBV7-9 and TRBJ2-5; TRBD1 matches at 8 bases. The V gene's germline CDR1 is SEHNR and CDR2 FQNEAQ (reference sequence). CDR3 length equals 14 residues. Losses at the gene ends were 3 bases for V and 2 bases for J; bases not matched to a gene: 2. CDR3 amino acids: CASSFRTGQETQYF. For the CDR3, the DNA is TGTGCCAGCAGCTTCCGGACAGGGCAAGAGACCCAGTACTTC.

The rearrangement joins TRBV12-3 or TRBV12-4 to TRBJ2-5; D perhaps matches TRBD1 (6 bases). The V gene lost 5 bases and the J gene lost 5 bases, with 12 bases spanning the gap. CDR3 size: 13 residues. CDR3 residues: CASSPGVGETQYF. The CDR3 nucleotides read TGTGCCAGCAGTCCAGGGGTCGGGGAGACCCAGTACTTC.

There are many counts of this clonotype. The rearrangement uses TRBV6-2 or TRBV6-3 and TRBJ2-1; D tentatively reads TRBD1 or TRBD2 (6 bases each). From germline, CDR1 is MNHEY and CDR2 SVGEGT. The germline V and J ends were trimmed by 1 base and 0 bases, with 13 bases remaining between them. There are 17 residues in the CDR3. CDR3 loop: CASSYLTGASSYNEQFF. CDR3 sequence (DNA): TGTGCCAGCAGTTACTTAACGGGGGCCAGCTCCTACAATGAGCAGTTCTTC.

This clonotype was counted ten times or more. This chain joins TRBV20-1 and TRBJ2-2, with 11 bases that match TRBD2. CDR1 and CDR2 from the germline V gene are DFQATT and SNEGSKA (reference sequence). CDR3 length equals 15 residues. With V trimmed by 2 bases and J by 5 bases, 4 bases remained unmatched. For the CDR3, the DNA is TGCAGTGCTAGACTAGCGGGGGGCAGAACCGGGGAGCTGTTTTTT. This gives the protein CSARLAGGRTGELFF.

This clonotype was recorded at least ten times. The chain joins TRBV4-2 to TRBJ2-3; a possible D gene is TRBD1 (5 bases). This CDR3 contains 15 residues. The V end lost 3 bases, the J end lost 2 bases, and 12 bases lay between the germline ends. From germline, CDR1 is LGHNA and CDR2 YNFKEQ. The CDR3 reads CASSQTQESTDTQYF. In nucleotides, the CDR3 is TGTGCCAGCAGCCAGACACAGGAGTCCACAGATACGCAGTATTTT.

This clonotype was counted only a few times. The chain links TRBV12-3 or TRBV12-4 to TRBJ2-3; 10 positions match TRBD2. The CDR3 is 15 residues long. V shed 6 bases, J shed 2 bases, and the junction held 5 bases outside the gene matches. CDR3 DNA sequence: TGTGCCAGCAGGCAAACTAGCGGGGTCACAGATACGCAGTATTTT. Translation gives CASRQTSGVTDTQYF.

There are a few counts of this clonotype. CDR3 sequence: CASSSPQGYGYTF. Here the CDR3 DNA reads TGTGCCAGCAGCTCCCCTCAGGGCTATGGCTACACCTTC. The genes are TRBV7-9 and TRBJ1-2, with D maybe TRBD1 (5 bases). V was shortened by 4 bases and J by 4 bases, with 10 bases between the two germline ends. Germline V lookup: CDR1 SEHNR, CDR2 FQNEAQ (reference sequence). CDR3 length equals 13 residues.

The chain employs TRBV30 and TRBJ2-1; possible D gene TRBD1, 5 bases. The V gene lost 2 bases and the J gene lost 1 base, with 18 bases spanning the gap. This CDR3 spans 17 amino acids. Looked up from germline, CDR1 is GTSNPN and CDR2 is SVGIG (reference sequence). CDR3 nucleotide sequence: TGTGCCTGGAGTCCAGCTAGGGGCAGGAATTCCTACAATGAGCAGTTCTTC. Translating it yields CAWSPARGRNSYNEQFF.

The chain combines TRBV7-9 with TRBJ2-5; D may correspond to TRBD1 or TRBD2 (5 bases each). V was cut by 5 bases and J by 5 bases, with 21 bases left in between. Germline CDR1 reads SEHNR; CDR2 reads FQNEAQ (reference sequence). The CDR3 is 16 amino acids. The chain's CDR3 is CASSPRYGQGEETQYF. CDR3 nucleotides: TGTGCCAGCAGCCCTAGGTATGGGCAGGGAGAGGAGACCCAGTACTTC.

V usage is TRBV29-1 and J usage is TRBJ2-3; D possibly matches TRBD1 or TRBD2 (6 bases each). V lost 6 bases to trimming and J lost 0 bases, with 10 bases between them. Germline V gene data show CDR1 as SQVTM and CDR2 as ANQGSEA. The CDR3 covers 13 residues. For the CDR3, the DNA is TGCAGCGTCACAGGGACTAGCACAGATACGCAGTATTTT. This encodes CSVTGTSTDTQYF.

This clonotype showed up many times. The rearrangement uses TRBV20-1 and TRBJ2-1; D not resolved. Trimming took off 0 bases at V and 5 bases at J, with 14 bases between the two ends. The V gene's germline CDR1 is DFQATT and CDR2 SNEGSKA (reference sequence). The CDR3 has 15 residues. The CDR3 here is CSARDRWAVNNEQFF. DNA of the CDR3: TGCAGTGCTAGAGATCGCTGGGCAGTAAACAATGAGCAGTTCTTC.

This clonotype occurred a few times. CDR3 DNA: TGCAGTGCTATGAGCACGGGCCTGGGGGATGAGCAGTTCTTC. Amino acid sequence: CSAMSTGLGDEQFF. V and J are TRBV20-1 and TRBJ2-1, with D perhaps TRBD1 or TRBD2 (5 bases each). This CDR3 spans 14 amino acids. Germline CDR1 DFQATT, CDR2 SNEGSKA (reference sequence). V gave up 4 bases and J gave up 8 bases, with 18 bases separating them.

The chain employs TRBV5-1 and TRBJ2-1; 11 nucleotides align to TRBD2. Germline V lookup: CDR1 SGHRS, CDR2 YFSETQ. Trimming took 4 bases from V and 9 from J; bases not matched to a gene: 6. CDR3 size: 14 residues. As DNA, the CDR3 is TGCGCCAGCAGCGGCCCCGGGACTAGCGGTGAGCAGTTCTTC. Its protein is CASSGPGTSGEQFF.

This chain joins TRBV12-3 or TRBV12-4 and TRBJ2-5; TRBD1 is a possible D gene (9 bases). The CDR3 totals 15 residues. Deletions cut 5 bases from V and 5 bases from J, with 18 bases between. For the CDR3, the DNA is TGTGCCAGCAGTCCGGGACAGGGCGGGGGGGAGACCCAGTACTTC. As protein: CASSPGQGGGETQYF.

The chain uses TRBV5-2 and TRBJ1-1. TRBV5-2 is termed a pseudogene. This CDR3 is built from 16 residues. The CDR3 here is CAMGRGVSCLNTEAFF. CDR3 sequence (DNA): TGTGCCATGGGCCGAGGGGTCTCCTGCTTGAACACTGAAGCTTTCTTT.

V gene TRBV6-1 combines with J gene TRBJ1-1; the D is unclear. The CDR3 consists of 15 residues. Trimming shortened V by 6 bases and J by 0 bases, and 14 bases separated the two germline ends. Germline V lookup: CDR1 MNHNS, CDR2 SASEGT. CDR3 protein: CASSRDLDMNTEAFF. DNA for the CDR3: TGTGCCAGCAGCCGAGACTTGGATATGAACACTGAAGCTTTCTTT.

This clonotype was observed a few times. The chain employs TRBV20-1 and TRBJ2-7; D unresolved. The V gene lost 0 bases and the J gene lost 2 bases, with 11 bases spanning the gap. This CDR3 spans 14 amino acids. From germline, CDR1 is DFQATT and CDR2 SNEGSKA (reference sequence). CDR3 nucleotide sequence: TGCAGTGCTAGAGACACCAAAAAGACCTACGAGCAGTACTTC. This codes for CSARDTKKTYEQYF.

The chain recombines TRBV4-3 with TRBJ2-1, with D unclear. V was clipped by 4 bases and J by 1 base, with 11 bases between them. The CDR3 length is 15 residues. Germline lookup yields CDR1 LGHNA and CDR2 YSLEER. The CDR3 DNA is TGCGCCAGCAGCCGGGGATCCCGATCCTACAATGAGCAGTTCTTC. It yields the protein CASSRGSRSYNEQFF.

In its sample, this clonotype was seen many times. The V call is TRBV5-1, the J call TRBJ1-2, with unresolved D. The CDR3 sequence is 12 residues long. The germline V gene has CDR1 SGHRS and CDR2 YFSETQ. V dropped 3 bases and J dropped 6 bases, with 9 bases sitting between them. CDR3 nucleotides: TGCGCCAGCAGCTCAACCATGGATGGCTACACCTTC. It translates to CASSSTMDGYTF.

The chain uses TRBV18 and TRBJ2-7; no firm D call. Trimming stripped 8 bases from V and 0 bases from J, with 5 bases between. The CDR3 covers 11 residues. The V gene's germline CDR1 is KGHSH and CDR2 LQKENI. The CDR3 loop is CASGFSYEQYF. CDR3 nucleotide sequence: TGTGCCAGCGGATTCTCCTACGAGCAGTACTTC.

Ten or more counts support this clonotype. The genes are TRBV7-2 and TRBJ2-2; 7 bases agree with TRBD1. Germline CDR1 is SGHTA and CDR2 is FQGNSA. J gave up 6 bases and V 5 bases, and 6 bases lay outside the gene matches. The CDR3 covers 14 residues. The CDR3 protein is CASSPPDRAGELFF. CDR3 sequence (DNA): TGTGCCAGCAGCCCCCCAGACAGGGCCGGGGAGCTGTTTTTT.

This clonotype has ten or more counts. The chain uses TRBV7-9 and TRBJ2-5, with 12 positions matching TRBD2. Germline values: CDR1 SEHNR, CDR2 FQNEAQ (reference sequence). The CDR3 spans 15 residues. V was pared by 7 bases and J by 2 bases, with 5 bases of the junction left unmatched. Here the CDR3 DNA reads TGTGCCAGCACTCTAGCGGGGGGGACACAAGAGACCCAGTACTTC. As protein: CASTLAGGTQETQYF. Filled out from reference TRBV7-9 and TRBJ2-5, the complete variable domain reads DTGVSQNPRHKITKRGQNVTFRCDPISEHNRLYWYRQTLGQGPEFLTYFQNEAQLEKSRLLSDRFSAERPKGSFSTLEIQRTEQGDSAMYLCASTLAGGTQETQYFGPGTRLLVL.

This clonotype was counted between two and nine times. The V gene is TRBV29-1, the J gene TRBJ2-7; 8 positions agree with TRBD1. Losses at the gene ends were 3 bases for V and 6 bases for J; bases not matched to a gene: 7. The CDR3 has 13 residues. CDR1 is SQVTM, CDR2 ANQGSEA, per germline. The CDR3 protein is CSVDSGGGSEQYF. Here the CDR3 DNA reads TGCAGCGTTGATTCAGGGGGCGGTTCCGAGCAGTACTTC.

V gene TRBV11-2 combines with J gene TRBJ2-5; the match to TRBD2 covers 8 bases. The germline V gene has CDR1 SGHAT and CDR2 FQNNGV. V was pared by 5 bases and J by 5 bases, with 13 bases of the junction left unmatched. This CDR3 has 16 residues. The CDR3 reads CASSPGAGVSLETQYF. CDR3 DNA: TGTGCCAGCAGCCCAGGAGCGGGGGTGTCTCTGGAGACCCAGTACTTC.